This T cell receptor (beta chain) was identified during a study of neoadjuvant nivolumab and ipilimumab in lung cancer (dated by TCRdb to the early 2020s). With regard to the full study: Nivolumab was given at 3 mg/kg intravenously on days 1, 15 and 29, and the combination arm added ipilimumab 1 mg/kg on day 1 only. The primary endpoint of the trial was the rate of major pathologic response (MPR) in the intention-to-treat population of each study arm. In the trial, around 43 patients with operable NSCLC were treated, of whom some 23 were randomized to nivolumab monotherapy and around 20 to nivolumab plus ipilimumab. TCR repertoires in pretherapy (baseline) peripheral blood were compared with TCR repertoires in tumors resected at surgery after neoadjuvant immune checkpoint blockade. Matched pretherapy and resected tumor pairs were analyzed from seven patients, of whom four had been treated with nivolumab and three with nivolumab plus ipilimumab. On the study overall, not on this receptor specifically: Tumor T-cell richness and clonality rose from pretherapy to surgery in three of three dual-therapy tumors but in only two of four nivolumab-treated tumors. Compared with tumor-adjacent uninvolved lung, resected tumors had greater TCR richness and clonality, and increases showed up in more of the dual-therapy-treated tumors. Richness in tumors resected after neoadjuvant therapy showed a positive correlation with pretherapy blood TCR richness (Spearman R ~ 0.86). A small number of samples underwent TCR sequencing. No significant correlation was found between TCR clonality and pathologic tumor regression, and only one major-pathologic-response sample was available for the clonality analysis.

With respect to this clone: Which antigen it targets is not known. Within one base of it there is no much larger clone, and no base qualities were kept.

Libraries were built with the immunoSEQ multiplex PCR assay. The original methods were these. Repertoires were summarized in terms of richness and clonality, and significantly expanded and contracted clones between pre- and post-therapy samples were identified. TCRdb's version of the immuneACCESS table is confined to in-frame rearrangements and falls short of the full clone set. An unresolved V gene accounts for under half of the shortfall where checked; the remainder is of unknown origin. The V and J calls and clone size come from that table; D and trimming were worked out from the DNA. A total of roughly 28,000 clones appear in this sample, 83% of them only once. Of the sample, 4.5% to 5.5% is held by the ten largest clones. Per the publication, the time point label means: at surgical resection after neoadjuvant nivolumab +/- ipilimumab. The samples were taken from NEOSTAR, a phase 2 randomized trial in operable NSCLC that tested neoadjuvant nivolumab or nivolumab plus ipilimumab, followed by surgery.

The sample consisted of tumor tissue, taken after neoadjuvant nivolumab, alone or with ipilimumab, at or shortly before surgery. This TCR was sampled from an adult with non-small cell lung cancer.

The sequenced DNA is TGTGCCAGCAGCCTTCAACTTTGGGGCACTGAAGCTTTCTTT. It codes for CASSLQLWGTEAFF. The rearranged segments are TRBV6-5 and TRBJ1-1; the D gene cannot be resolved reliably. CDR3 length: 14 amino acids, cysteine to phenylalanine. Here the CDR3 DNA is all that survives: 42 bases in frame from base 1. Based on the germline V gene, the CDR1 and CDR2 sequences are MNHEY and SVGAGI. Between the V and J ends, shortened by 6 bases and 4 bases respectively, the junction contains 15 bases.